The clone carrying this TCR beta chain is medium-sized within its sample. Every cDNA TCR molecule received its own unique molecular identifier. TCRdb independently ran MiXCR on the 5' RACE reads; one entry per CDR3 protein. The table lists roughly 11,000 distinct CDR3 sequences, about 4% of them singletons. This record belongs to a study of spatial heterogeneity in lung cancer. V lost 5 bases to trimming and J lost 6 bases, with 7 bases between them. Germline CDR1 is MNHNY and CDR2 is SVGAGI (reference sequence). The CDR3 contains 12 residues. The time point here: sample taken at primary tumor resection. No cell sorting; template was whole RNA from tumor, lung tissue or PBMC. The donors were 65 to 85 patients with non-small cell lung cancer that was early-stage and untreated.

The receptor comes from a male donor with early-stage non-small cell lung cancer. Specimen: normal lung tissue next to the tumor, collected at surgery. V and J are TRBV6-6 and TRBJ2-2, with D hard to call. The CDR3 bases are TGTGCCAGCAGTCCACGCCCCGGGGAGCTGTTTTTT. Its translation: CASSPRPGELFF.